These T cell receptor beta chains were read from a single sample in a study of T cells generated in artificial thymic organoids. Their recognized antigens are unknown. A single record per CDR3 protein comes from TCRdb applying MiXCR to the 5' RACE reads. The data hold 5,400 or so distinct CDR3 sequences, with about 25% observed a single time. Sequencing was carried out using naive CD8+ T cells grown in artificial thymic organoids from cord blood stem and progenitor cells. These receptors were taken from a human donor who gave cord blood stem cells for thymic organoid culture, a cardiac surgery patient who gave postnatal thymus, or a blood donor (not recorded which). Both conserved end residues are part of each CDR3. D genes are given only for firm matches. Size values are once, few and many counts, or a class for expanded clones, and some rows have none.

clone_size j_call d_call v_call cdr3_nt cdr3_aa
once TRBJ1-3 TRBD1 TRBV18 TGCGCCAACTCACGCCCGGACAGGGGGCCTGGAAACACCATATATTTT CANSRPDRGPGNTIYF
. TRBJ2-1 . TRBV6-6 TGTGCCAGCAGTTACCCTGGACTACCCTGCTCCTACAATGAGCAGTTCTTC CASSYPGLPCSYNEQFF
medium-sized TRBJ2-2 . TRBV7-9 TGTGCCAGCAGCGTGACAGTGAACACCGGGGAGCTGTTTTTT CASSVTVNTGELFF
medium-sized TRBJ2-5 TRBD1 TRBV6-1 TGTGCCAGCAGTTCGGACAGGGCTCGCCAAGAGACCCAGTACTTC CASSSDRARQETQYF
few TRBJ2-7 . TRBV27 TGTGCCAGCAGTTTAGGCTGCTCCTACGAGCAGTACTTC CASSLGCSYEQYF
few TRBJ1-4 . TRBV12-5 TGTGCTAGTGGTTGGGGGCCCGGGTTCTATGAAAAACTGTTTTTT CASGWGPGFYEKLFF
medium-sized TRBJ2-2 . TRBV5-6 TGTGCCAGCAGCGCTCTCGCGGGGGCCTACACCGGGGAGCTGTTTTTT CASSALAGAYTGELFF
medium-sized TRBJ2-7 . TRBV29-1 TGCAGCGTTGGTTGGGTCTCCTACGAGCAGTACTTC CSVGWVSYEQYF
. TRBJ2-5 . TRBV7-9 TGTGCCAGCAGCCCCCGCCGGAGGGGCGAGACCCAGTACTTC CASSPRRRGETQYF
medium-sized TRBJ2-6 . TRBV7-2 TGTGCCAGCAGCTCCGTATACAGGGCTGGGGCCAACGTCCTGACTTTC CASSSVYRAGANVLTF